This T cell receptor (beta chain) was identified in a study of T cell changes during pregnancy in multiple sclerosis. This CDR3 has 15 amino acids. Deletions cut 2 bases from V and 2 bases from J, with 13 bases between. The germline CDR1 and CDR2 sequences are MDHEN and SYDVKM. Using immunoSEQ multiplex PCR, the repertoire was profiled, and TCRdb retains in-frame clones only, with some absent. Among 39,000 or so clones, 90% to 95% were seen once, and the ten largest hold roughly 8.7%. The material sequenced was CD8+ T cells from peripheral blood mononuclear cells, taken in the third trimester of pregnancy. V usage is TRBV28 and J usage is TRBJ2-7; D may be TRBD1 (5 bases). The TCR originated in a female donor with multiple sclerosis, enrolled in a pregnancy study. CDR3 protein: CASSLMGRVAYEQYF. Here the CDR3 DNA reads TGTGCCAGCAGTTTAATGGGGCGAGTGGCCTACGAGCAGTACTTC.